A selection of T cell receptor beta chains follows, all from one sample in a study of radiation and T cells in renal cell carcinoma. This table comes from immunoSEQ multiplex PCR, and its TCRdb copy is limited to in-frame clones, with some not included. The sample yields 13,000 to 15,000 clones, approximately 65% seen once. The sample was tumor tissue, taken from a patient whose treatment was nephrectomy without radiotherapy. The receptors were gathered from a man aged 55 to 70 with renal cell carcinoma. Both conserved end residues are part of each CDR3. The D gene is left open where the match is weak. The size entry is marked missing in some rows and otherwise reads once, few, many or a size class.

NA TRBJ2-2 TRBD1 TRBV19 TGTGCCAGTGGACAGGGGGACGGGGAGCTGTTTTTT CASGQGDGELFF
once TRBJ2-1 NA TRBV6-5 TGTGCCAGCAGTTGGCGAGAAACTGGGGTTGAGCAGTTCTTC CASSWRETGVEQFF
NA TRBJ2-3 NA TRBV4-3 TGCGCCAGCAGCCAAGGAAGGGAAGATACGCAGTATTTT CASSQGREDTQYF
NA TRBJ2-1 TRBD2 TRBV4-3 TGCGCCAGCAGCCAGACTAGCGGGAGGCTGAGTGAGCAGTTCTTC CASSQTSGRLSEQFF
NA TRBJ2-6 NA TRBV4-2 TGTGCCAGCAGCCAGGACAGCTCCTCTGGGGCCAACGTCCTGACTTTC CASSQDSSSGANVLTF
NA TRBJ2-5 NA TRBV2 TGTGCCAGTACAGAAAGGGAGACCCAGTACTTC CASTERETQYF
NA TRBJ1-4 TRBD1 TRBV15 TGTGCCACCAGCAGAGATGGACAGGGGATCGAGAAACTGTTTTTT CATSRDGQGIEKLFF
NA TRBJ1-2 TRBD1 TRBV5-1 TGCGCCAGCAGGACAGGGGGCGAAGGCTACACCTTC CASRTGGEGYTF
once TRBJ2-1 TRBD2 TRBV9 TGTGCCAGCAGCGTAGCCGCGGGGGGGTTTTACAATGAGCAGTTCTTC CASSVAAGGFYNEQFF
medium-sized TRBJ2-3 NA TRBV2 TGTGCCAGCAGTGAAGAGGGGGGCACAGATACGCAGTATTTT CASSEEGGTDTQYF
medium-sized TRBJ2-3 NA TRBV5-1 TGCGCCAGCAGCTTTGGTTCTTCAACGGGGATACTCACAGATACGCAGTATTTT CASSFGSSTGILTDTQYF
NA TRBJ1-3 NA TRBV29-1 TGCAGCGTTGCCGGTTCTGGCTCTGGAAACACCATATATTTT CSVAGSGSGNTIYF
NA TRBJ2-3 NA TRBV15 TGTGCCACCAGCAGAGGCAATGGGGGCACAGATACGCAGTATTTT CATSRGNGGTDTQYF
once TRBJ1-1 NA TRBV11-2 TGTGCCAGCAGCTTAGTAAGTGTCAGGGTGGAAGCTTTCTTT CASSLVSVRVEAFF
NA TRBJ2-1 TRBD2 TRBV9 TGTGCCAGCAGCGGGGCTAGCGGGACTGAGCAGTTCTTC CASSGASGTEQFF
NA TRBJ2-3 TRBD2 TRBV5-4 TGTGCCAGCAGCTTGGCCCTAGCGGGAGGTCACACAGATACGCAGTATTTT CASSLALAGGHTDTQYF
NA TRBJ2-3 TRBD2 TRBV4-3 TGCGCCAGCAGCCAAGATTGGCCAGCGGGAGTGTCAGATACGCAGTATTTT CASSQDWPAGVSDTQYF
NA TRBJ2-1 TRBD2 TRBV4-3 TGCGCCAGCAGCCGAGCGGGAATCCATGAGCAGTTCTTC CASSRAGIHEQFF
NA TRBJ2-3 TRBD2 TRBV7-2 TGTGCCAGCAGCTTAGCGTGGCGAGCGGGGGGTATCACAGATACGCAGTATTTT CASSLAWRAGGITDTQYF
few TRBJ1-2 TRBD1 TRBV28 TGTGCCAGCAGCCAGACTTCAGGGGGCCATGGCTACACCTTC CASSQTSGGHGYTF
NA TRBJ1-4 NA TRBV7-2 TGTGCCAGCGGGGAAAGAAACGAAAAACTGTTTTTT CASGERNEKLFF
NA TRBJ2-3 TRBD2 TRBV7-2 TGTGCCAGCAGCTACATAAAGGTAGCGGGAGCCCACACAGATACGCAGTATTTT CASSYIKVAGAHTDTQYF
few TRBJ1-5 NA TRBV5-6 TGTGCCAGCAGCTTGGCCGGCAGGGTTGGACAGCCCCAGCATTTT CASSLAGRVGQPQHF